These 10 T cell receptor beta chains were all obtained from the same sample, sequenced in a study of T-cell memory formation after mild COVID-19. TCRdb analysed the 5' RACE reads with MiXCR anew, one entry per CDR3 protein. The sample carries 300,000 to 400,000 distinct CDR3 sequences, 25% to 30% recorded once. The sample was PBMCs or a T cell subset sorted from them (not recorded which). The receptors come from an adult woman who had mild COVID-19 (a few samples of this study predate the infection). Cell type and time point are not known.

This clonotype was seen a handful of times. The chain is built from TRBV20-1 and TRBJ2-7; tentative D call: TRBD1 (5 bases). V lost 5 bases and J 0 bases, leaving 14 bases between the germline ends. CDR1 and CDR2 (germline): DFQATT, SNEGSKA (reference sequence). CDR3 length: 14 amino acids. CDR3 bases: TGCAGTGCTGTGAACAGGCGTAGCTCCTACGAGCAGTACTTC. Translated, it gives CSAVNRRSSYEQYF.

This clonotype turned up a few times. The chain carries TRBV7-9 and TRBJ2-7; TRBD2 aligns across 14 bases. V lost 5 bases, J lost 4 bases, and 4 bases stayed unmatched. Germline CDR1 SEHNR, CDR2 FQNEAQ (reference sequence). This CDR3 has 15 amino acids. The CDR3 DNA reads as TGTGCCAGCAGCCCGGGACTAGCGGGAGTGTACGAGCAGTACTTC. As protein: CASSPGLAGVYEQYF.

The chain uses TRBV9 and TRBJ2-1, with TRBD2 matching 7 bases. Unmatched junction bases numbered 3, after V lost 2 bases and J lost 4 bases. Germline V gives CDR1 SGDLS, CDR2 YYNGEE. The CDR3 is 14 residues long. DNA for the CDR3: TGTGCCAGCAGCGTCGCTAGCGGATACAATGAGCAGTTCTTC. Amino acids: CASSVASGYNEQFF.

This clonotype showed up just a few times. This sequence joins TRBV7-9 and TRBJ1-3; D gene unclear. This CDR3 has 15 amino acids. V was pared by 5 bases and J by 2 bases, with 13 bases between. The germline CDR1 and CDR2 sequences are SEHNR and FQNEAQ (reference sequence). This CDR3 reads CASSPLTTPGNTIYF. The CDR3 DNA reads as TGTGCCAGCAGCCCCCTTACTACGCCTGGAAACACCATATATTTT. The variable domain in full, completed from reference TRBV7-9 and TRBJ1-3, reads DTGVSQNPRHKITKRGQNVTFRCDPISEHNRLYWYRQTLGQGPEFLTYFQNEAQLEKSRLLSDRFSAERPKGSFSTLEIQRTEQGDSAMYLCASSPLTTPGNTIYFGEGSWLTVV.

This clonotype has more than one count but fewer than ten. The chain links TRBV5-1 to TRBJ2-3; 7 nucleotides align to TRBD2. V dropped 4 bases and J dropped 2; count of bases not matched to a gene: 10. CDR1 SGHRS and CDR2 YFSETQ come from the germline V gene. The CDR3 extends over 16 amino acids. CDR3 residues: CASSPEAGSFTDTQYF. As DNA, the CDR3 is TGCGCCAGCAGCCCAGAAGCGGGAAGCTTCACAGATACGCAGTATTTT.

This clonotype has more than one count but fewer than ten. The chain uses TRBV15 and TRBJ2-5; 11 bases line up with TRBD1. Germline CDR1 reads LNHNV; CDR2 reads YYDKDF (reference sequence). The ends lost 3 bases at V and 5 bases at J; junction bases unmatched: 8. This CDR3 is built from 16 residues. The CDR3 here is CATSSPGTGGAETQYF. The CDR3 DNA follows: TGTGCCACCAGCAGTCCCGGGACAGGGGGTGCGGAGACCCAGTACTTC.

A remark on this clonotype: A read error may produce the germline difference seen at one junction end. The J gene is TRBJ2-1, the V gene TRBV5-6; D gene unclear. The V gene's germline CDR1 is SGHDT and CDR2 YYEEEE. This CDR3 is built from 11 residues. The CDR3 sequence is CASSLWSDPLF. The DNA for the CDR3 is TGTGCCAGCAGCTTGTGGTCAGACCCGCTCTTC.

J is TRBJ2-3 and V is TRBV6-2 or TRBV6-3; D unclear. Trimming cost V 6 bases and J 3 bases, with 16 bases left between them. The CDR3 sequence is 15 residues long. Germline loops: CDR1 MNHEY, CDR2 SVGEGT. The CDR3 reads CASSRYVVDTDTQYF. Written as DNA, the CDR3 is TGTGCCAGCAGCCGTTACGTGGTGGATACAGATACGCAGTATTTT.

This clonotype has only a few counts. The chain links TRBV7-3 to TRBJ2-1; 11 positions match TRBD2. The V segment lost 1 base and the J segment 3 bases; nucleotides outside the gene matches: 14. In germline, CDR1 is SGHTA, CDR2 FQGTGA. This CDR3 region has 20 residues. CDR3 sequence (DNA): TGTGCCAGCAGCTTAAAACCCCGGATAGCGGGGGGGCCGAACTACAATGAGCAGTTCTTC. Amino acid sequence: CASSLKPRIAGGPNYNEQFF.

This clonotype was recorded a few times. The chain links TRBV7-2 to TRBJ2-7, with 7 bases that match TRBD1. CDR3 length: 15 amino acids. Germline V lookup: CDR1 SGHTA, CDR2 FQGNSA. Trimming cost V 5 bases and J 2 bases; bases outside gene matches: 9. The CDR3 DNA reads TGTGCCAGCAGCCCAGTGAGGACAGGCACCTACGAGCAGTACTTC. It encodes CASSPVRTGTYEQYF.